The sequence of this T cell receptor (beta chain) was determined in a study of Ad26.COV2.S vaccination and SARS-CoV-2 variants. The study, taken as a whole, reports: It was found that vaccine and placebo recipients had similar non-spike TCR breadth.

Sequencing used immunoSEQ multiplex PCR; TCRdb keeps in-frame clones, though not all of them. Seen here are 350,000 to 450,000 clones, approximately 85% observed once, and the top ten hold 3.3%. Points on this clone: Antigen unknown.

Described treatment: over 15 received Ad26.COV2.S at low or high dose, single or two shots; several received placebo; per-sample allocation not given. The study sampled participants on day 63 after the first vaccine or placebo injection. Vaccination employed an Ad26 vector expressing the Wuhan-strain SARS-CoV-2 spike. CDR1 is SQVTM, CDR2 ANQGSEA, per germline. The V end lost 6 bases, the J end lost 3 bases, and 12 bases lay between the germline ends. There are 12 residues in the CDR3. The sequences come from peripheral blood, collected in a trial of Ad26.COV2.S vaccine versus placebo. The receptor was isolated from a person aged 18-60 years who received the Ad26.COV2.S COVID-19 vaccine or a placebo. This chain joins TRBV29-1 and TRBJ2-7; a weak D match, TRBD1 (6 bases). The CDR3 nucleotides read TGCAGCGTCGTTGGACAGAGCTACGAGCAGTACTTC. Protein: CSVVGQSYEQYF.